This entry concerns a single TCR beta chain. Antigen: not known. After constant-region reverse-primer amplification, full-length variable regions underwent semi-nested PCR with Nested Universal Primer A. Via MiXCR, TCRdb re-called the 5' RACE reads, giving one row per CDR3 protein. The sample includes approximately 57,000 distinct CDR3 sequences, less than 25% of them seen just once. General study findings and limits: Tumor Treg TCRs overlapped most with tumor naive CD4+ cells. Tumor memory CD4+ T cell TCR gene usage was found to cluster with blood and lymph node memory CD4+ cells and with lymph node naive CD4+ cells.

Cells sorted as Tregs were CD4+, CD25+ and CD127-/low. Sequencing was done on a sample of tumor-infiltrating Tregs sorted from the breast tumor. This TCR was recovered from a female donor with breast cancer.

DNA for the CDR3: TGTGCCAGCAGGAGAGGACAGCAAGAGACCCAGTACTTC. Protein product: CASRRGQQETQYF. The J gene is TRBJ2-5, the V gene TRBV6-1; D is possibly TRBD1 (6 bases). The CDR3 runs to 13 residues. Germline V lookup: CDR1 MNHNS, CDR2 SASEGT. V lost 6 bases and J 2 bases, leaving 10 bases between the germline ends.